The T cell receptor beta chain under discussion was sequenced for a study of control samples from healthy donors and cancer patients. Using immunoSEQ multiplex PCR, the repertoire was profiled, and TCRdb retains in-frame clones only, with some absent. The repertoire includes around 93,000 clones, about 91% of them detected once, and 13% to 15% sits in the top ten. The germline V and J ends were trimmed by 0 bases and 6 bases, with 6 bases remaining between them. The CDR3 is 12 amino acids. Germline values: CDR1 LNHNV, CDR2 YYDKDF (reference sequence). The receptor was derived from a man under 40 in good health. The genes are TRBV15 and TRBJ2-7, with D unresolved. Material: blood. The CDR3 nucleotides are TGTGCCACCAGCAGAGATTCTGCCGAGCAGTACTTC. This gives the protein CATSRDSAEQYF.